Listed here is a single T cell receptor beta chain. Its matching antigen is unknown. TCRdb ran MiXCR on the RT-PCR reads and lists one entry per CDR3 protein. Here the sample spans roughly 790,000 distinct CDR3 sequences, 21% being singletons. V was cut by 5 bases and J by 7 bases, with 14 bases left in between. Germline V gene lookup returns CDR1 SNHLY and CDR2 FYNNEI. This CDR3 has 13 residues. This sample was included in a study of response to subunit inactivated influenza vaccine. Overall study findings and caveats: There was a suggestion from the authors that each seasonal influenza vaccination recruits few new T cells.

The TCR originated in a man over 45 who received an inactivated influenza vaccine. This chain connects TRBV2 to TRBJ2-5; tentative D call: TRBD2 (6 bases). The sample in question was PBMCs from blood, obtained 4 to 6 days after vaccination. The CDR3 nucleotides are TGTGCCAGCAGTCTGACTAGTGAGGGGACCCAGTACTTC. Translating gives CASSLTSEGTQYF.